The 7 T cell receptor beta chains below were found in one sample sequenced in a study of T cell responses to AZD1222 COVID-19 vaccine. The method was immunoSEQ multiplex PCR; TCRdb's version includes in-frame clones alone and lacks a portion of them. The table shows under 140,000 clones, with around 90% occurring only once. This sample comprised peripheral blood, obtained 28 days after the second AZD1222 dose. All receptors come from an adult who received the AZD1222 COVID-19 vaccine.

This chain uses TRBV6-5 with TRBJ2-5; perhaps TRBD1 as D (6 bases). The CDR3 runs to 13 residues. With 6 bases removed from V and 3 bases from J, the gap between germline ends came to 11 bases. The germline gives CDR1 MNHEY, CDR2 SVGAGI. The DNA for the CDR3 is TGTGCCAGCAGCCGGACAGTTAAAGAGACCCAGTACTTC. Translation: CASSRTVKETQYF.

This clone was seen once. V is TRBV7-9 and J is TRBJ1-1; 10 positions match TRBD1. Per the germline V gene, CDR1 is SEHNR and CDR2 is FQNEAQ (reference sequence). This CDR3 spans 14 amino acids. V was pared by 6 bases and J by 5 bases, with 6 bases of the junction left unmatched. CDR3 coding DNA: TGTGCCAGCAGAGGCGACAGGGGGCAGACTGAAGCTTTCTTT. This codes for CASRGDRGQTEAFF.

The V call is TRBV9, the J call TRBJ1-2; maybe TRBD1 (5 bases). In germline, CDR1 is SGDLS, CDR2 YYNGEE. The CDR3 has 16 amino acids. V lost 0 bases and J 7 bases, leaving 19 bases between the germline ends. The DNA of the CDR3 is TGTGCCAGCAGCGTAGCAAACTGGGACCCCCGGACTGGCTACACCTTC. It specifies CASSVANWDPRTGYTF.

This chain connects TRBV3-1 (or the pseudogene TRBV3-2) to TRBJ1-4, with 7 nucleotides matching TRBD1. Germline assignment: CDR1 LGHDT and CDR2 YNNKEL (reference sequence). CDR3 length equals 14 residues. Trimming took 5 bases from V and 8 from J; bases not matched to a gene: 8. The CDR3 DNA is TGTGCCAGCAGCTTCAACAGGGGACGGGAAAAACTGTTTTTT. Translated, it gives CASSFNRGREKLFF.

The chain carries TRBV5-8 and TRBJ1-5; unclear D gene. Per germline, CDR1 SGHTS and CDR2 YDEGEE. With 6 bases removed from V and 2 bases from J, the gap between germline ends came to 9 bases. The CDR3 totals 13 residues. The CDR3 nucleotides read TGTGCCAGCACACCGGAGGGCAATCAGCCCCAGCATTTT. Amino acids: CASTPEGNQPQHF.

The DNA of the CDR3 is TGTGCCAGCAGTCGGATCTGGGCCCAGGACACTGAAGCTTTCTTT. Translation: CASSRIWAQDTEAFF. The chain is built from TRBV5-6 and TRBJ1-1; D gene unclear. The CDR3 totals 15 residues. V was trimmed by 5 bases and J by 3 bases, leaving 17 bases between them. The germline CDR1 and CDR2 sequences are SGHDT and YYEEEE.

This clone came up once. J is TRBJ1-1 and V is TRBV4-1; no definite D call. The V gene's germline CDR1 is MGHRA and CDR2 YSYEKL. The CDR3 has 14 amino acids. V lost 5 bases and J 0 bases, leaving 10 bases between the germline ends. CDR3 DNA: TGCGCCAGCAGCAAACAATACATGAACACTGAAGCTTTCTTT. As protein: CASSKQYMNTEAFF.